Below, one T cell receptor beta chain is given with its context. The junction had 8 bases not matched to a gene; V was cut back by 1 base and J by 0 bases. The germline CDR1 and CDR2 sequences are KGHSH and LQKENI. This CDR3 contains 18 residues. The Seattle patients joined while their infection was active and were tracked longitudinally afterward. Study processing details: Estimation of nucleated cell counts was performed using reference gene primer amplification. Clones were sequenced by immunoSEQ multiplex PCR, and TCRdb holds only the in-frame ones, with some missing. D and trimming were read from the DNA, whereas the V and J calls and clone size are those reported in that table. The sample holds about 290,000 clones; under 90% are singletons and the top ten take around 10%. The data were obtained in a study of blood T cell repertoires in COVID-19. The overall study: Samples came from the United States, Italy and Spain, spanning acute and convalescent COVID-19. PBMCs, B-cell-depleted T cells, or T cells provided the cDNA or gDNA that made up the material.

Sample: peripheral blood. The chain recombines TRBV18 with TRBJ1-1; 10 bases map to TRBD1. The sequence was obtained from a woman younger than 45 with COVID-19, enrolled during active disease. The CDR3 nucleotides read TGTGCCAGCTCACCACGAAGGGGACAGGGGAAGGTGAACACTGAAGCTTTCTTT. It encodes CASSPRRGQGKVNTEAFF.